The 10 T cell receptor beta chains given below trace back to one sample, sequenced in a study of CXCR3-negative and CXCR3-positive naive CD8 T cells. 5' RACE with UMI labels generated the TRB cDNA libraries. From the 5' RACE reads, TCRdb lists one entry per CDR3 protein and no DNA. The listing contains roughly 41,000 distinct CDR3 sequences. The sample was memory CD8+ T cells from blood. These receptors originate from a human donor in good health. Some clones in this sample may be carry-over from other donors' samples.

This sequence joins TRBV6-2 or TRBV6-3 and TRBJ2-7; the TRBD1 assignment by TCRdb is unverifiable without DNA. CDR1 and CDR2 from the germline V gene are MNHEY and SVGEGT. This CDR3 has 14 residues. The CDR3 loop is CASSWDTLGYEQYF.

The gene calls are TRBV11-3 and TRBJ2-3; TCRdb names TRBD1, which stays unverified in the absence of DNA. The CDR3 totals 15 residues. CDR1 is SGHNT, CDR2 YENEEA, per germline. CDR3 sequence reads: CASSPGGGAPDTQYF.

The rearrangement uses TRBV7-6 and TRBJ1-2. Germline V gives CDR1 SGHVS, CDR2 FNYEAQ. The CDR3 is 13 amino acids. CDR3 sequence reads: CASSSYDGNGYTF. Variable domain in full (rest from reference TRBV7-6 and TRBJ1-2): GAGVSQSPRYKVTKRGQDVALRCDPISGHVSLYWYRQALGQGPEFLTYFNYEAQQDKSGLPNDRFSAERPEGSISTLTIQRTEQRDSAMYRCASSSYDGNGYTFGSGTRLTVV.

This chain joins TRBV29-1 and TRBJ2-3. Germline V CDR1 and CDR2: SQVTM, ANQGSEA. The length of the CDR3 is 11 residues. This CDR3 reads CSVLGFDTQYF.

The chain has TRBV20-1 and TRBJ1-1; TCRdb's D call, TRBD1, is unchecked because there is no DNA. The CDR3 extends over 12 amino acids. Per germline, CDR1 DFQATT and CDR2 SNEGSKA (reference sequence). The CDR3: CSAGQGNTEAFF.

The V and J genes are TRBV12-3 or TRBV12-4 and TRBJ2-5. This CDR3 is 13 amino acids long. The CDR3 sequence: CASSLFGLETQYF.

Here the CDR3 reads CASSQKRVTSEYLFEQYF. The rearrangement uses TRBV4-3 and TRBJ2-7; as DNA is missing, the TRBD2 call by TCRdb cannot be tested. In germline, CDR1 is LGHNA, CDR2 YSLEER. This CDR3 comprises 18 residues.

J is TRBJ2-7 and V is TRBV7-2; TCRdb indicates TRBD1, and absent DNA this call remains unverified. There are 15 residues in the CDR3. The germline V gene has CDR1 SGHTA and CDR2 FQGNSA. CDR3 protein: CASSLGGAAFGEQYF.

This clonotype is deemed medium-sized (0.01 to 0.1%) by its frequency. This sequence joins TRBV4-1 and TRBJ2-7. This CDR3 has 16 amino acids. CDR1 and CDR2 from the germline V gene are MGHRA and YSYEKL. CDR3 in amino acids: CASSQVTETSFYEQYF.

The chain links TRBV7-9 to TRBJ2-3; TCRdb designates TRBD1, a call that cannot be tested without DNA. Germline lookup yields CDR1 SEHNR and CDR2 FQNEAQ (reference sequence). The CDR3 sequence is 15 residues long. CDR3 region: CASSGRGGLPDTQYF.